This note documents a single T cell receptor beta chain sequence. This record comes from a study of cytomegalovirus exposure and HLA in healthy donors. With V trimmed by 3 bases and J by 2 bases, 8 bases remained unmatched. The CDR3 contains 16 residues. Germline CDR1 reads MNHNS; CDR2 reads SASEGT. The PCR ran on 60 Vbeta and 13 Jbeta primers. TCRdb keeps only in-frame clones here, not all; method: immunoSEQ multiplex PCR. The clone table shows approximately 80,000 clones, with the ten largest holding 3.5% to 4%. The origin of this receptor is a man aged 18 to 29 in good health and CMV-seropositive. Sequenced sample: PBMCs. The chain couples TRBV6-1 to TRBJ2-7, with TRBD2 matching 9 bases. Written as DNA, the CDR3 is TGTGCCAGCAGTGACATAGCGGGGGCGCTTCCCTACGAGCAGTACTTC. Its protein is CASSDIAGALPYEQYF.